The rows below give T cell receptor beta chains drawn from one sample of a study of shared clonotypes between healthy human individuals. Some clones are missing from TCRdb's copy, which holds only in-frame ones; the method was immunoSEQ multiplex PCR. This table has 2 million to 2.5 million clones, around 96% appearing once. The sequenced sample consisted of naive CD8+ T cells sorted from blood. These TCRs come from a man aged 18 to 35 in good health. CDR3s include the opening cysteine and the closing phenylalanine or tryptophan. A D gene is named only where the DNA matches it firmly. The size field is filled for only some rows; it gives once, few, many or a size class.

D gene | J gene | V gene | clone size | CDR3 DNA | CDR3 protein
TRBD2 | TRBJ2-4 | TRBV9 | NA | TGTGCCAGCAGCGTAGCTCTCGGGGGGAACATTCAGTACTTC | CASSVALGGNIQYF
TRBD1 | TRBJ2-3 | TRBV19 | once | TGTGCCAGTAGTATAGATCCCTTTCCGGGACAGGGGGAGGAAGATACGCAGTATTTT | CASSIDPFPGQGEEDTQYF
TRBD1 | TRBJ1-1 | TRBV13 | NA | TGTGCCAGCAGCCCCCAGGGGGGAAACACTGAAGCTTTCTTT | CASSPQGGNTEAFF
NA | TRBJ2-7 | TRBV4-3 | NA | TGCGCCAGCAGCCAAGATCACGGAGAAATGACCTACGAGCAGTACTTC | CASSQDHGEMTYEQYF
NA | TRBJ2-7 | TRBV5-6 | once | TGTGCCAGCAGCTTGGTGGCAGATTACGAGCAGTACTTC | CASSLVADYEQYF
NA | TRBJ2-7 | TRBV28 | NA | TGTGCCAGCAGTTTTAGGTTGAACTCCTACGAGCAGTACTTC | CASSFRLNSYEQYF
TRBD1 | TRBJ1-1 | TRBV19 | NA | TGTGCCAGTAGTATTGGGGGACAGGACATCACTGAAGCTTTCTTT | CASSIGGQDITEAFF
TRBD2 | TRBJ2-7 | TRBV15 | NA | TGTGCCACCAGCTCCCTCGGGGGACTAGCGGGAGAAGGGTCCTACGAGCAGTACTTC | CATSSLGGLAGEGSYEQYF
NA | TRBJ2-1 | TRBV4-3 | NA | TGCGCCAGCAGCCAAGGACGGGCGAGGGGCTACAATGAGCAGTTCTTC | CASSQGRARGYNEQFF
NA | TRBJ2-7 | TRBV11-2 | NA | TGTGCCAGCAGCTACCTCGGTGAGCAGTACTTC | CASSYLGEQYF
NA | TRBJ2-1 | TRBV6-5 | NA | TGTGCCAGCAGTTACCCCCCAGAGCAGTTCTTC | CASSYPPEQFF
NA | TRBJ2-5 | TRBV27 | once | TGTGCCAGCAGTTTATCAGGCGGTAAAGAGACCCAGTACTTC | CASSLSGGKETQYF
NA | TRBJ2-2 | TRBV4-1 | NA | TGCGCCAGCAGCCCGACTACGAACACCGGGGAGCTGTTTTTT | CASSPTTNTGELFF
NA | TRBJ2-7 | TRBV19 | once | TGTGCCAGTAGTCCTTGGACAGTCCCGTCTACCTCCTACGAGCAGTACTTC | CASSPWTVPSTSYEQYF
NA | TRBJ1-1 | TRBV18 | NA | TGTGCCAGCTCACCACCGGGACCGGGGGGGACTGAAGCTTTCTTT | CASSPPGPGGTEAFF
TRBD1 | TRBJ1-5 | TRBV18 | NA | TGTGCCAGCTCATCCGTAGGGGGCGCGTTTCTTAGCAATCAGCCCCAGCATTTT | CASSSVGGAFLSNQPQHF
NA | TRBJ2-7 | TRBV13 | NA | TGTGCCAGCAGCCCCAGGAGCGCGGGGGAGCAGTACTTC | CASSPRSAGEQYF
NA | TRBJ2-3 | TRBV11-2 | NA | TGTGCCAGCAGACCAATCAACCAGATCCGAGATACGCAGTATTTT | CASRPINQIRDTQYF
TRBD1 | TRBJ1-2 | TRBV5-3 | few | TGTGCCAGAAGCAGGGACAGGGCTTTCTATGGCTACACCTTC | CARSRDRAFYGYTF
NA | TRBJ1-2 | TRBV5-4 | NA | TGTGCCAGCAGCTTGGCGGGGCTCGGCTATGGCTACACCTTC | CASSLAGLGYGYTF
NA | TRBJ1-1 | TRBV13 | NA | TGTGCCAGCAGCTTAGAGGGGGGGTTGAACACTGAAGCTTTCTTT | CASSLEGGLNTEAFF
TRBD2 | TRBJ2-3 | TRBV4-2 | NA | TGTGCCAGCAGCCTAGTTGGACTAGTGTCCACAGATACGCAGTATTTT | CASSLVGLVSTDTQYF
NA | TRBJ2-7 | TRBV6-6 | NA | TGTGCCAGCAGTTACTCGGTTCAGGGGAGCTCCTACGAGCAGTACTTC | CASSYSVQGSSYEQYF
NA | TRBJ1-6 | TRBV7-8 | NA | TGTGCCAGCAGCCTAGATATTGGGAGCTCCTATAATTCACCCCTCCACTTT | CASSLDIGSSYNSPLHF
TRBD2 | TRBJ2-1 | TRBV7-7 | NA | TGTGCTAGCAGCGCGGGACTAGCGGATTACAATGAGCAGTTCTTC | CASSAGLADYNEQFF
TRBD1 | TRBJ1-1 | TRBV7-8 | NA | TGTGCCAGCAGCTTAGCTATGGCAGGGGGCAAGAACACTGAAGCTTTCTTT | CASSLAMAGGKNTEAFF
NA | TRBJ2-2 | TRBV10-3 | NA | TGTGCCATCAGTGATGGAGGTGACACCGGGGAGCTGTTTTTT | CAISDGGDTGELFF
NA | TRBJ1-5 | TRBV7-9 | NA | TGTGCCAGCAGCGGGGACTGGAATCAGCCCCAGCATTTT | CASSGDWNQPQHF
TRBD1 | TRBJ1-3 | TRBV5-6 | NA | TGTGCCAGCAGCTTGGACCCAGGATTGTCCAGGGGGCCTGGAAACACCATATATTTT | CASSLDPGLSRGPGNTIYF
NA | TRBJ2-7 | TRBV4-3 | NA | TGCGCCAGCAGCCAAGGTGGGAGCTCCTACGAGCAGTACTTC | CASSQGGSSYEQYF
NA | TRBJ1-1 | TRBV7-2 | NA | TGTGCCAGCAGCTACCCCGGGGGGCTTGGGACTGAAGCTTTCTTT | CASSYPGGLGTEAFF
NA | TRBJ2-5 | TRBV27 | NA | TGTGCCAGCAGTTTAGTAGGGGGAGAGACCCAGTACTTC | CASSLVGGETQYF
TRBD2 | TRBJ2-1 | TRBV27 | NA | TGTGCCAGCAGCCTAGCGGGAGGGTACAATGAGCAGTTCTTC | CASSLAGGYNEQFF
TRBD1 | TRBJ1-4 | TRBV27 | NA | TGTGCCAGCAGTAAAACCGGGACAGAGGAAAAACTGTTTTTT | CASSKTGTEEKLFF
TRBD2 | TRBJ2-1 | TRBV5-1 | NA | TGCGCCAGCAGCCCAACGACGGGGGGGGGCTCCTACAATGAGCAGTTCTTC | CASSPTTGGGSYNEQFF
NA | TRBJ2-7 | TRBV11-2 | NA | TGTGCCAGCAGCTTAGTTGGGTCTCGGGAGCCATCTCTCGAGCAGTACTTC | CASSLVGSREPSLEQYF
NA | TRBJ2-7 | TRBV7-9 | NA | TGTGCCAGCAGCCCTCCCCCGGGGGAGAGATACGAGCAGTACTTC | CASSPPPGERYEQYF
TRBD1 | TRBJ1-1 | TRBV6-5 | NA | TGTGCCAGCAGCTTCGGGACAGTTAACACTGAAGCTTTCTTT | CASSFGTVNTEAFF
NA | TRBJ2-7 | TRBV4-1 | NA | TGCGCCAGCAGCAACTCAGGGGACTACGAGCAGTACTTC | CASSNSGDYEQYF
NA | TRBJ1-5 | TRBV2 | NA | TGTGCCAGCAGTGAAGCATTGAGGGAGAATGTAGGGAATCAGCCCCAGCATTTT | CASSEALRENVGNQPQHF
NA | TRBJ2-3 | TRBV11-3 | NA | TGTGCCAGCAGCTCAGGAACAGATACGCAGTATTTT | CASSSGTDTQYF
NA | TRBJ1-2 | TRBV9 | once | TGTGCCAGCAGCGTTACCGGGGGGGATGGCTACACCTTC | CASSVTGGDGYTF
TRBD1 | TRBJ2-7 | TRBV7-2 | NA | TGTGCCAGCAGCTTAGGTTCCAGGGGGTACGAGCAGTACTTC | CASSLGSRGYEQYF
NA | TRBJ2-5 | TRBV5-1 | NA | TGCGCCAGCATCTCTTGGGACGAGACCCAGTACTTC | CASISWDETQYF
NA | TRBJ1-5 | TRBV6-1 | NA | TGTGCCAGCAGTGAGGGGTATAACAGGGTTGGTAGCAATCAGCCCCAGCATTTT | CASSEGYNRVGSNQPQHF
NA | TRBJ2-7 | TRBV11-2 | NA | TGTGCCAGCAGCACAGGGTCCTACGAGCAGTACTTC | CASSTGSYEQYF
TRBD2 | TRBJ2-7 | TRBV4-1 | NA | TGCGCCAGCAGCCAGGGGAGGGGCGGGATCTACGAGCAGTACTTC | CASSQGRGGIYEQYF
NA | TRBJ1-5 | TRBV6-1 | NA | TGTGCCAGCAGTGAATGCCGCAGTGCTAGCTGCAATCAGCCCCAGCATTTT | CASSECRSASCNQPQHF
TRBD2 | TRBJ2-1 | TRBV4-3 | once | TGCGCCAGCAGCCCCAAATTGGGGTATCTAGCGGGAGGGAACGATGAGCAGTTCTTC | CASSPKLGYLAGGNDEQFF
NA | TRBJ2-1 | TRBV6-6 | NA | TGTGCCAGCCTCACACCGGCCGTCAATGAGCAGTTCTTC | CASLTPAVNEQFF
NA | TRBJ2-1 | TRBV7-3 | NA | TGTGCCAGCAGCCCTGAGGGTCGCCCGGCTTACAATGAGCAGTTCTTC | CASSPEGRPAYNEQFF
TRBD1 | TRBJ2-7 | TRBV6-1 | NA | TGTGCCAGCAGTGAAGCATTAACAGGGGCCGAGCAGTACTTC | CASSEALTGAEQYF
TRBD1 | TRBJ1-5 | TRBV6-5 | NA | TGTGCCAGCAGTCAGACAGGGTACAATCAGCCCCAGCATTTT | CASSQTGYNQPQHF
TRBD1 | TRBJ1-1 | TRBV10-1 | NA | TGCGCCAGCAGTGGGCCAGGGACAGGGGGCTTGGCCACTGAAGCTTTCTTT | CASSGPGTGGLATEAFF
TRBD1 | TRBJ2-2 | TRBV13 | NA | TGTGCCAGCAGCACAGCTGGACAGGGGAGAGGGGAGCTGTTTTTT | CASSTAGQGRGELFF
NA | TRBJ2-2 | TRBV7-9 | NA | TGTGCCAGCAGCTTTGGGTCGGGCACCGGGGAGCTGTTTTTT | CASSFGSGTGELFF
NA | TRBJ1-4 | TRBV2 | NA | TGTGCCAGCAGTGAACTAGACAGCTTAAATGAAAAACTGTTTTTT | CASSELDSLNEKLFF